A selection of T cell receptor beta chains follows, all from one sample in a study of OX40 agonist ivuxolimab in advanced cancers. Sequenced by immunoSEQ multiplex PCR; TCRdb stores in-frame clones only, minus some. The sample shows tens of thousands of clones, roughly 81% of them seen only once. Sequenced here: CD4+ or CD8+ T cells sorted from blood, sampled in a trial of the OX40 agonist ivuxolimab. Every receptor here comes from an adult with an advanced solid tumor such as melanoma, head and neck, liver or kidney cancer. CDR3s leave out the opening cysteine and the closing phenylalanine or tryptophan.

v_call cdr3_aa
TRBV4-1 ASSQGFGAGDLRDTQY
TRBV18 ASSPTDYGYT
TRBV2 ASSEFAAGRGTDTQY
TRBV11-2 ASSLSEQLEQF
TRBV11-3 ASSRDYPTDTQY
TRBV5-1 ASSLSRWGTDTQY
TRBV4-2 ASSQERLSYEQY
TRBV5-6 ASSVGLGPPYGYT
TRBV5-1 ASSPSFTGELF
TRBV11-3 ASSPGLAETDTQY
TRBV10-3 AIRGPNTIQY
TRBV25-1 ASSESEEQF
TRBV2 ASRVGGSTDTQY
TRBV7-2 ASILSGGTGAEQY
TRBV5-1 ASSLAGLGGYEQY
TRBV27 ASSPGQGDLREKLF
TRBV28 ASSLFVRDRVSYEQY
TRBV7-6 ASSLEAIPPTGELF
TRBV2 ASSEELNSYEQY
TRBV28 ASSLQVYEQY
TRBV5-1 ASSSTGGINEQY
TRBV7-8 ASSQTGTGLQETQY
TRBV5-4 ASSLEGGQASYGYT
TRBV25-1 ASSITGTAYEQY
TRBV5-5 ASSLETGFNQPQH
TRBV2 ASSPRTEAF
TRBV5-4 ASSSSPASTDTQY
TRBV5-1 ATGTGLYNEQF
TRBV9 ASSEEGGSSYEQY
TRBV7-9 ASTRNTEAF
TRBV25-1 ASLPGGGNTGELF
TRBV5-4 ASSRRDRGWETQY
TRBV19 ASSVDRTELNTEAF
TRBV27 ASSSDGAGKQY
TRBV28 ATTHRDRKKETQY